This T cell receptor (beta chain) was identified in a study of regulatory T cells in long-lasting Graves disease. CDR3 regions were amplified by Arm-PCR using iRepertoire HTBI primers to build TCR beta libraries. TCRdb re-analysed the multiplex PCR reads in MiXCR, keeping a single row per CDR3 protein. The top ten clones hold roughly 15% of a sample with about 460,000 distinct CDR3 sequences, around 15% of them seen once. There are many counts of this clonotype. Noted time point: newly diagnosed GD, antithyroid drugs for less than 3 months. With RNA extracted from PBMCs as input, the TCR library was made. Germline assignment: CDR1 MNHNS and CDR2 SASEGT. Between the trimmed V and J ends, which lost 10 bases and 2 bases, there was a span of 18 bases. CDR3 size: 15 residues. These data were likewise used in another study, on T cells in Graves' hyperthyroidism and ophthalmopathy.

The starting material was peripheral blood mononuclear cells (PBMCs), obtained at new diagnosis, from a patient treated with antithyroid drugs. The chain recombines TRBV6-1 with TRBJ1-5; tentative D call: TRBD1 (5 bases). This TCR was sampled from a woman between 45 and 65 years old with Graves disease. The DNA of the CDR3 is TGTGCCACCTCAGGAGGGGAGGTTGGCAATCAGCCCCAGCATTTT. This sequence encodes CATSGGEVGNQPQHF.